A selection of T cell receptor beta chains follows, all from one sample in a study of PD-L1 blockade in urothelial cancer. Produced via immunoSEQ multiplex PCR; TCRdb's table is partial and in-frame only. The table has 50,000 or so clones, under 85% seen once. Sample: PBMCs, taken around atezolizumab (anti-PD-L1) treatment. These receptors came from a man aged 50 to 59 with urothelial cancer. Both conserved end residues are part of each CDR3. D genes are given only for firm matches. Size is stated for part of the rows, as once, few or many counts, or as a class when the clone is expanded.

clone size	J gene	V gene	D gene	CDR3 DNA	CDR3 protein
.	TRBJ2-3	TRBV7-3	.	TGTGCCAGCAGCTTATATGGACTTACCACAGATACGCAGTATTTT	CASSLYGLTTDTQYF
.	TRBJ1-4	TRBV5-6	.	TGTGCCAGCAGCCCGGGAGGTAATGAAAAACTGTTTTTT	CASSPGGNEKLFF
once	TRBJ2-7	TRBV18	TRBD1	TGTGCCAGCCAACAGGGACAGGGAAAATACGAGCAGTACTTC	CASQQGQGKYEQYF
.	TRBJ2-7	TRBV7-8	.	TGTGCCAGCAGCCCCCCGTCAGGATTTCTTGAGCAGTACTTC	CASSPPSGFLEQYF
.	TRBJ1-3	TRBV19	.	TGTGCCAGTAGTATCAACGCAGGGTTGAGTGGAAACACCATATATTTT	CASSINAGLSGNTIYF
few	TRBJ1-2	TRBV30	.	TGTGCCTGGGGACTTACGGGGGTTGCGAACTATGGCTACACCTTC	CAWGLTGVANYGYTF
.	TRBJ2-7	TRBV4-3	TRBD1	TGCGCCAGCAGCCCCTCGGGGCAGGGGGTAAAACCCTACGAGCAGTACTTC	CASSPSGQGVKPYEQYF
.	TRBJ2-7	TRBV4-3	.	TGCGCCAGCAGCTCGGCCGGGTCTGAAGGTCTCCAGCAGTACTTC	CASSSAGSEGLQQYF
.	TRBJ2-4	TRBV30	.	TGTGCCTGGAACTCGGGACTGATCAAAAACATTCAGTACTTC	CAWNSGLIKNIQYF
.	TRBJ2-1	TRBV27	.	TGTGCCAGCAGTTTCACTAATTACCGGTCAGGGGACTACAATGAGCAGTTCTTC	CASSFTNYRSGDYNEQFF
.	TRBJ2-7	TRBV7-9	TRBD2	TGTGCCAGCAGCTTAGTTGGACTAGCGGGAGGGAAAAGCTACGAGCAGTACTTC	CASSLVGLAGGKSYEQYF
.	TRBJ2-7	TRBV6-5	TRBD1	TGTGCCAGCAGTCCAGGGACAGCCTCAACCTACGAGCAGTACTTC	CASSPGTASTYEQYF
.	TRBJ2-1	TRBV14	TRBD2	TGTGCCAGCAGCCACCCCCGCATAGCGGGAGGGAAAAACAATGAGCAGTTCTTC	CASSHPRIAGGKNNEQFF
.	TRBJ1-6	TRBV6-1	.	TGTGCCAGCGGGGGGAGGTCCTATAATTCACCCCTCCACTTT	CASGGRSYNSPLHF
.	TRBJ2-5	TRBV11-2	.	TGTGCCAGCAGTCCGGGGTGGGAGACCCAGTACTTC	CASSPGWETQYF
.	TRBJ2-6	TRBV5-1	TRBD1	TGCGCCAGCAGCTTGGCCGCAGGGACAGGGACTGGTGGGGCCAACGTCCTGACTTTC	CASSLAAGTGTGGANVLTF
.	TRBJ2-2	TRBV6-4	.	TGTGCCAGCAGTGAGAATCCGGGGGGGGAGCTGTTTTTT	CASSENPGGELFF
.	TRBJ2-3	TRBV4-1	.	TGCGCCAGCAGCGGGGGGGCCTCCACAGATACGCAGTATTTT	CASSGGASTDTQYF
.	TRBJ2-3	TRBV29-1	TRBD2	TGCAGCGTTGATCCCCCGTGGGGGGGAGATACGCAGTATTTT	CSVDPPWGGDTQYF
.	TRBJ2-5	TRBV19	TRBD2	TGTGCCAGTAGTATACTGACTAGCGGGGGGGCGGAGACCCAGTACTTC	CASSILTSGGAETQYF
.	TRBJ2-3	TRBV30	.	TGTGCCTGGAGTGTGGGCCCACCGATCACAGATACGCAGTATTTT	CAWSVGPPITDTQYF
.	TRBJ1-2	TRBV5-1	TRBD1	TGCGCCAGCAGCTTGGGACAGGGTAGTTGGGGCTACACCTTC	CASSLGQGSWGYTF
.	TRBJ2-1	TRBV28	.	TGTGCCAGCAATCGCGTAGCCAGGGTGGAAGAGCAGTTCTTC	CASNRVARVEEQFF
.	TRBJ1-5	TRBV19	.	TGTGCCAGTAGTATACCCCCGGGTCCCCCTTCTACCCAGCATTTT	CASSIPPGPPSTQHF
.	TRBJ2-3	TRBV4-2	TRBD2	TGTGCCAGCAGCCAAGTCACTAGCGGGGGGTCAGATACGCAGTATTTT	CASSQVTSGGSDTQYF
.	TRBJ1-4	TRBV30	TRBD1	TGTGCCTGGGCGGACAGGGGGCTTGAAAAACTGTTTTTT	CAWADRGLEKLFF
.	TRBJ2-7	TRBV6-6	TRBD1	TGTGCCAGCAAAACCGGGACAGGGGGTAGCTACGAGCAGTACTTC	CASKTGTGGSYEQYF
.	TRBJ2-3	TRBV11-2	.	TGTGCCAGCAGCTTAGTATCCGGGTGGACAGATACGCAGTATTTT	CASSLVSGWTDTQYF
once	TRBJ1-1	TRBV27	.	TGTGCCAGCCACCTCGTGGAGGGGGGGGCGAACACTGAAGCTTTCTTT	CASHLVEGGANTEAFF
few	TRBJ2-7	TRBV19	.	TGTGCCAGTAGTATCTCCACGTTGGGGCACGGCAACGAGCAGTACTTC	CASSISTLGHGNEQYF
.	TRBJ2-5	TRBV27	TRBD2	TGTGCCAGCAGTTTAGAGCGGGGGGGCATGGAGACCCAGTACTTC	CASSLERGGMETQYF
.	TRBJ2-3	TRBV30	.	TGTGCCTGGAGTGTGTTCGTTGGCGGAGACCGGCAGTATTTT	CAWSVFVGGDRQYF
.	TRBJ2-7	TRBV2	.	TGTGCCAGCGCCCAGGGCCTCCTCTACGAGCAGTACTTC	CASAQGLLYEQYF
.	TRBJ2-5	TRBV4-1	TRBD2	TGCGCCAGCAGCCAAGATCCTAGCGGGGTTTCTCAAGAGACCCAGTACTTC	CASSQDPSGVSQETQYF
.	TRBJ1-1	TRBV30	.	TGTGCCTGGAGATTTAGGAACACTGAAGCTTTCTTT	CAWRFRNTEAFF
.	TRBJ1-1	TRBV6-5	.	TGTGCCAGCAGTTACTCAGTGCAGGGGCCTGAAGCTTTCTTT	CASSYSVQGPEAFF
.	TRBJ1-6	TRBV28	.	TGTGCCAGCAGTCGCACCCCGGGACGGGGGGGATCACCCCTCCACTTT	CASSRTPGRGGSPLHF
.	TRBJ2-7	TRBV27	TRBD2	TGTGCCAGCAGTTTTTCGGGACTAGCGGCACTTTACGAGCAGTACTTC	CASSFSGLAALYEQYF
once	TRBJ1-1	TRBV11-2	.	TGTGCCAGCAGCTTAGAACAGATGAACACTGAAGCTTTCTTT	CASSLEQMNTEAFF
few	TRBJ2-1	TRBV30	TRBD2	TGTGCCTGGAGTATTGCGGGAGCCAATGAGCAGTTCTTC	CAWSIAGANEQFF
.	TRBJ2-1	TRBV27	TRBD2	TGTGCCAGCAGTAGGGGACTAGCGGGTTCCTACAATGAGCAGTTCTTC	CASSRGLAGSYNEQFF
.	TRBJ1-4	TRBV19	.	TGTGCCAGTAGTATAAGCCCCAAGACAACTAATGAAAAACTGTTTTTT	CASSISPKTTNEKLFF
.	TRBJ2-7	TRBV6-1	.	TGTGCCAGCAGTCCTCAGGACTCCCACCCCTACGAGCAGTACTTC	CASSPQDSHPYEQYF
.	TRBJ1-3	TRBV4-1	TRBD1	TGCGCCAGCAGCCAAGAAAGAGGACAGGGGGTCTCTGGAAACACCATATATTTT	CASSQERGQGVSGNTIYF
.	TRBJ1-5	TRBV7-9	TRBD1	TGTGCCAGCAGCCCCGGGACAGGCAATCAGCCCCAGCATTTT	CASSPGTGNQPQHF
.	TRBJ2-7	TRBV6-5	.	TGTGCCAGCAGTGCCGCATTTCTAAGCTCCTACGAGCAGTACTTC	CASSAAFLSSYEQYF
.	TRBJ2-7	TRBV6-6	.	TGTGCCAGCAGTTATCTCGGAGGTACGGTAGACGAGCAGTACTTC	CASSYLGGTVDEQYF
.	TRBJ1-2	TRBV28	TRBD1	TGTGCCAGCAGTCGACAGGGGGCTGGGGGCTACACCTTC	CASSRQGAGGYTF
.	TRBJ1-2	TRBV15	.	TGTGCCACCAGCGGGGCGGGGGCCACCAACTATGGCTACACCTTC	CATSGAGATNYGYTF
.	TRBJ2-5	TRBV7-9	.	TGTGCCAGCAGGAGGGGGGAGACCCAGTACTTC	CASRRGETQYF